This T cell receptor beta chain was retrieved from a study of cytomegalovirus exposure and HLA in healthy donors. Study in general: Most genotyped donors, around 86% of more than 300, had Caucasian-associated genetic ancestry.

This PCR relied on a set of 60 Vbeta primers and 13 Jbeta primers. Methods used by the authors: Later, roughly 80 million unique TCR beta chains were counted in an analysis, and approximately 9.9 million of them were shared. Sequenced by immunoSEQ multiplex PCR; TCRdb stores in-frame clones only, minus some. That table supplies the V and J calls and clone size; D and trimming were determined from the DNA. This table holds about 150,000 clones, roughly 74% found once. Trimming took 4 bases from V and 5 from J, leaving 9 bases between them. CDR3 length equals 12 residues. Germline V gene sequence: CDR1 MDHEN, CDR2 SYDVKM.

This TCR was recovered from a man between 18 and 29 years old in good health and CMV-seropositive. The chain combines TRBV28 with TRBJ2-7; D ambiguous. The sample was PBMCs. The CDR3 reads CASSSLPHEQYF. Written as DNA, the CDR3 is TGTGCCAGCAGTTCCCTCCCCCACGAGCAGTACTTC.